These T cell receptor beta chains were read from a single sample in a study of memory CD4+ T cells and cytomegalovirus serostatus. TCRdb keeps only in-frame clones here, not all; method: immunoSEQ multiplex PCR. The sample gives some 58,000 clones, roughly four fifths of which show up once; 0.7% to 0.9% is in the top ten. The sequenced sample consisted of memory CD4+ T cells from blood. Source of these receptors: an adult in good health and CMV-seronegative. The CDR3 runs from the conserved cysteine through the conserved F or W. A D gene is named only where the DNA matches it firmly. Not every row has a clone size; where given, it reads once, few, many or a size class.

J | D | length | size | V | CDR3 | DNA
TRBJ2-6 | - | 16 | - | TRBV5-1 | CASSLRQGSGANVLTF | TGCGCCAGCAGCTTGCGTCAGGGCTCTGGGGCCAACGTCCTGACTTTC
TRBJ2-1 | TRBD2 | 17 | - | TRBV5-4 | CASSRFSGSGSYNEQFF | TGTGCCAGCAGCAGATTTAGCGGGAGCGGCTCCTACAATGAGCAGTTCTTC
TRBJ1-4 | TRBD1 | 19 | - | TRBV19 | CASSIDIRAQGAADEKLFF | TGTGCCAGTAGTATAGATATCAGAGCCCAGGGGGCAGCAGATGAAAAACTGTTTTTT
TRBJ2-5 | - | 13 | - | TRBV5-1 | CASSGGTGETQYF | TGCGCCAGCAGCGGCGGGACCGGAGAGACCCAGTACTTC
TRBJ1-3 | - | 13 | - | TRBV29-1 | CSVRTKTGNTIYF | TGCAGCGTTCGAACCAAAACTGGAAACACCATATATTTT
TRBJ2-1 | - | 17 | - | TRBV27 | CASSLGKRTISYNEQFF | TGTGCCAGCAGTTTAGGTAAGCGGACCATCTCCTACAATGAGCAGTTCTTC
TRBJ1-3 | - | 14 | once | TRBV30 | CAWSQTGGGNTIYF | TGTGCCTGGAGTCAGACAGGTGGGGGAAACACCATATATTTT
TRBJ2-6 | - | 18 | - | TRBV21-1 | CASSKEGQGAPGANVLTF | TGTGCCAGCAGCAAAGAGGGACAGGGGGCGCCCGGGGCCAACGTCCTGACTTTC
TRBJ2-5 | TRBD1 | 16 | - | TRBV19 | CASSTTGTARDGTQYF | TGTGCCAGTAGTACAACCGGGACAGCCCGCGATGGGACCCAGTACTTC
TRBJ2-1 | - | 15 | - | TRBV15 | CATSSKGETYNEQFF | TGTGCCACCAGCAGCAAGGGGGAGACGTACAATGAGCAGTTCTTC
TRBJ1-2 | - | 14 | - | TRBV2 | CASSEGQPAGSYTF | TGTGCCAGCAGTGAAGGACAGCCCGCTGGGAGCTACACCTTC
TRBJ2-2 | - | 15 | - | TRBV7-2 | CASSLDMYPPGELFF | TGTGCCAGCAGCTTAGACATGTATCCTCCCGGGGAGCTGTTTTTT
TRBJ2-6 | TRBD1 | 17 | few | TRBV7-3 | CASSLGQGGSGANVLTF | TGTGCCAGCAGCCTGGGACAGGGTGGATCTGGGGCCAACGTCCTGACTTTC
TRBJ2-2 | TRBD2 | 17 | - | TRBV7-9 | CASAPGTSGGLTGELFF | TGTGCCAGCGCCCCAGGGACTAGCGGGGGGCTCACCGGGGAGCTGTTTTTT
TRBJ1-4 | - | 15 | few | TRBV5-5 | CASSLVGDQSEKLFF | TGTGCCAGCAGCTTGGTTGGGGATCAGTCAGAAAAACTGTTTTTT
TRBJ1-3 | - | 16 | few | TRBV7-2 | CASSFQFRGAGNTIYF | TGTGCCAGCAGCTTTCAATTCAGGGGAGCGGGAAACACCATATATTTT
TRBJ2-7 | - | 14 | - | TRBV7-8 | CASSLAEGRNEQYF | TGTGCCAGCAGCTTAGCAGAGGGGCGGAACGAGCAGTACTTC
TRBJ1-5 | TRBD1 | 15 | few | TRBV6-1 | CASRTGQGGLQPQHF | TGTGCCAGCAGGACAGGACAGGGAGGTCTTCAGCCCCAGCATTTT
TRBJ1-1 | - | 12 | - | TRBV19 | CASSISGRRAFF | TGTGCCAGTAGTATCTCGGGACGAAGAGCTTTCTTT
TRBJ1-1 | TRBD1 | 14 | few | TRBV29-1 | CSVAQGGTGTEAFF | TGCAGCGTCGCCCAGGGGGGGACGGGGACTGAAGCTTTCTTT
TRBJ2-6 | - | 17 | - | TRBV5-1 | CASSIRQASSGANVLTF | TGCGCCAGCAGCATCAGACAGGCTAGCTCTGGGGCCAACGTCCTGACTTTC
TRBJ2-1 | - | 13 | - | TRBV29-1 | CSVDFGSGHEQFF | TGCAGCGTTGACTTCGGTAGCGGCCATGAGCAGTTCTTC
TRBJ2-7 | TRBD2 | 13 | - | TRBV6-6 | CASSRTSFYEQYF | TGTGCCAGCAGTAGGACTAGCTTCTACGAGCAGTACTTC